These T cell receptor beta chains were read from a single sample in a study of blood T cell repertoires in COVID-19. Sequenced by immunoSEQ multiplex PCR; TCRdb stores in-frame clones only, minus some. The sample includes approximately 250,000 clones, about 83% of them seen just once. The sample consisted of peripheral blood. These receptors were taken from a human donor in a cohort sampled during active COVID-19. Each CDR3 is given with its conserved first and last residue. Each record gives: J gene, clone size, D gene, V gene, CDR3 DNA, CDR3 protein. The D gene is left open where the match is weak. Part of the rows lack a size; the others show once, few, many or a class for expanded clones.

j_gene: TRBJ2-7; abundance: NA; d_gene: TRBD2; v_gene: TRBV25-1; CDR3nt: TGTGCCAGCAGTGTAGGACTAGCGGGAGGTGGGTACGAGCAGTACTTC; CDR3aa: CASSVGLAGGGYEQYF
j_gene: TRBJ2-3; abundance: NA; d_gene: TRBD1; v_gene: TRBV5-1; CDR3nt: TGCGCCAGCAGCTGGGAATCCGGGACAGACGGGGATACGCAGTATTTT; CDR3aa: CASSWESGTDGDTQYF
j_gene: TRBJ2-1; abundance: NA; d_gene: NA; v_gene: TRBV5-1; CDR3nt: TGCGCCAGCAGCTTGGCGCAGTCCGGCGGCAATGAGCAGTTCTTC; CDR3aa: CASSLAQSGGNEQFF
j_gene: TRBJ2-1; abundance: NA; d_gene: TRBD2; v_gene: TRBV6-1; CDR3nt: TGTGCCAGCAGTGAATCGGCGGGAGGGAATGAGCAGTTCTTC; CDR3aa: CASSESAGGNEQFF
j_gene: TRBJ1-3; abundance: NA; d_gene: NA; v_gene: TRBV10-2; CDR3nt: TGCGCCAGCAGAGACGGAGACTCTGGAAACACCATATATTTT; CDR3aa: CASRDGDSGNTIYF
j_gene: TRBJ2-1; abundance: NA; d_gene: TRBD2; v_gene: TRBV24-1; CDR3nt: TGTGCCACCAGTGCCACGTCTCTAGCGGATAACAATGAGCAGTTCTTC; CDR3aa: CATSATSLADNNEQFF
j_gene: TRBJ1-4; abundance: NA; d_gene: TRBD1; v_gene: TRBV11-2; CDR3nt: TGTGCCAGCAGCCGACAGGGACGGACTAATGAAAAACTGTTTTTT; CDR3aa: CASSRQGRTNEKLFF
j_gene: TRBJ2-7; abundance: NA; d_gene: NA; v_gene: TRBV25-1; CDR3nt: TGTGCCAGCAGCCAACTCTACGAGCAGTACTTC; CDR3aa: CASSQLYEQYF
j_gene: TRBJ2-5; abundance: NA; d_gene: NA; v_gene: TRBV18; CDR3nt: TGTGCCAGCTCACCCGGCGAGTGGACATGGACCCAGTACTTC; CDR3aa: CASSPGEWTWTQYF
j_gene: TRBJ2-1; abundance: NA; d_gene: NA; v_gene: TRBV5-4; CDR3nt: TGTGCCAGCCGACCTGCGGTTTGGGATGAGCAGTTCTTC; CDR3aa: CASRPAVWDEQFF
j_gene: TRBJ1-1; abundance: NA; d_gene: NA; v_gene: TRBV18; CDR3nt: TGTGCCAGCTCACCCCAACCGGACTCTGAAGCTTTCTTT; CDR3aa: CASSPQPDSEAFF
j_gene: TRBJ2-7; abundance: few; d_gene: TRBD2; v_gene: TRBV11-2; CDR3nt: TGTGCCAGCAGCGCTCGGAACCCTAGCGGGAGGCCGTACGAGCAGTACTTC; CDR3aa: CASSARNPSGRPYEQYF
j_gene: TRBJ2-1; abundance: NA; d_gene: TRBD2; v_gene: TRBV6-4; CDR3nt: TGTGCCAGCAGCCCTCGGACTAGCGGTGGGAATGAGCAGTTCTTC; CDR3aa: CASSPRTSGGNEQFF
j_gene: TRBJ2-1; abundance: NA; d_gene: TRBD2; v_gene: TRBV7-2; CDR3nt: TGTGCCAGCAGGCTAGCGGGAGGTCCCAATGAGCAGTTCTTC; CDR3aa: CASRLAGGPNEQFF
j_gene: TRBJ1-2; abundance: NA; d_gene: NA; v_gene: TRBV24-1; CDR3nt: TGTGCCACCAGTCCGGACAAATATAACTATGGCTACACCTTC; CDR3aa: CATSPDKYNYGYTF
j_gene: TRBJ1-3; abundance: NA; d_gene: NA; v_gene: TRBV30; CDR3nt: TGTGCCTGGAGATCGAGTTACACCATATATTTT; CDR3aa: CAWRSSYTIYF
j_gene: TRBJ2-3; abundance: once; d_gene: NA; v_gene: TRBV10-3; CDR3nt: TGTGCCATCAGCCGGGGAGGGGGGACAACAGATACGCAGTATTTT; CDR3aa: CAISRGGGTTDTQYF
j_gene: TRBJ2-5; abundance: NA; d_gene: NA; v_gene: TRBV6-5; CDR3nt: TGTGCCAGCAGTACCCCCCCCCGGGGGACCCAGTACTTC; CDR3aa: CASSTPPRGTQYF
j_gene: TRBJ1-5; abundance: NA; d_gene: NA; v_gene: TRBV10-3; CDR3nt: TGTGCCATCAGTGCCCAGACAGGAGATCAGCCCCAGCATTTT; CDR3aa: CAISAQTGDQPQHF
j_gene: TRBJ2-5; abundance: NA; d_gene: NA; v_gene: TRBV2; CDR3nt: TGTGCCAGCACCCTTCGGGGAGTCTGGGAGACCCAGTACTTC; CDR3aa: CASTLRGVWETQYF
j_gene: TRBJ1-1; abundance: once; d_gene: TRBD1; v_gene: TRBV18; CDR3nt: TGTGCCAGCTCACCTTTAGAGACAGGGGCGGTCTTCACGGACACTGAAGCTTTCTTT; CDR3aa: CASSPLETGAVFTDTEAFF
j_gene: TRBJ2-3; abundance: NA; d_gene: NA; v_gene: TRBV27; CDR3nt: TGTGCCACCACCTACCCCGGGGGTACGCAGTATTTT; CDR3aa: CATTYPGGTQYF
j_gene: TRBJ2-7; abundance: NA; d_gene: TRBD2; v_gene: TRBV5-1; CDR3nt: TGCGCCAGCAGCGGTGGGGGACTAGCGGGGGCCGAGCAGTACTTC; CDR3aa: CASSGGGLAGAEQYF
j_gene: TRBJ1-1; abundance: NA; d_gene: NA; v_gene: TRBV4-1; CDR3nt: TGCGCCAGCAGCCAAGATTTCGGGATTGAAGCTTTCTTT; CDR3aa: CASSQDFGIEAFF
j_gene: TRBJ2-7; abundance: NA; d_gene: TRBD1; v_gene: TRBV9; CDR3nt: TGTGCCAGCAGCGTCTCGGGACAGGCGAGTTACGAGCAGTACTTC; CDR3aa: CASSVSGQASYEQYF
j_gene: TRBJ1-2; abundance: NA; d_gene: NA; v_gene: TRBV30; CDR3nt: TGTGCCTGGAGTGTATCCAGTGGCTACACCTTC; CDR3aa: CAWSVSSGYTF
j_gene: TRBJ2-7; abundance: NA; d_gene: NA; v_gene: TRBV7-6; CDR3nt: TGTGCCAGCAGCTCCTCAGCCGGGACCTACGAGCAGTACTTC; CDR3aa: CASSSSAGTYEQYF
j_gene: TRBJ1-5; abundance: NA; d_gene: TRBD1; v_gene: TRBV24-1; CDR3nt: TGTGCCACCTCGCGGGCAGGGGGTAATCAGCCCCAGCATTTT; CDR3aa: CATSRAGGNQPQHF
j_gene: TRBJ2-5; abundance: NA; d_gene: TRBD2; v_gene: TRBV5-1; CDR3nt: TGCGCCAGCAGCATTAGCGGGATTGAAGAGACCCAGTACTTC; CDR3aa: CASSISGIEETQYF
j_gene: TRBJ2-7; abundance: NA; d_gene: TRBD2; v_gene: TRBV3-1/TRBV3-2; CDR3nt: TGTGCCAGCAGCCCGGCTAGCGGGGTCCCCTACGAGCAGTACTTC; CDR3aa: CASSPASGVPYEQYF
j_gene: TRBJ1-2; abundance: NA; d_gene: TRBD1; v_gene: TRBV19; CDR3nt: TGTGCCAGTAGTACCCTGACAGGGAACTATGGCTACACCTTC; CDR3aa: CASSTLTGNYGYTF
j_gene: TRBJ1-2; abundance: NA; d_gene: TRBD1; v_gene: TRBV30; CDR3nt: TGTGCCGTACAGGGGGGAACTTATGGCTACACCTTC; CDR3aa: CAVQGGTYGYTF
j_gene: TRBJ1-1; abundance: few; d_gene: TRBD1; v_gene: TRBV9; CDR3nt: TGTGCCAGCAGCCCGGGAACAGGGGACGGCACTGAAGCTTTCTTT; CDR3aa: CASSPGTGDGTEAFF
j_gene: TRBJ2-1; abundance: NA; d_gene: NA; v_gene: TRBV28; CDR3nt: TGTGCCAGCAGTTTAATCGGACGGGATTCTAGCGTGTTGGATGAGCAGTTCTTC; CDR3aa: CASSLIGRDSSVLDEQFF
j_gene: TRBJ2-7; abundance: NA; d_gene: NA; v_gene: TRBV29-1; CDR3nt: TGCAGCGTCCATAGGGGAATTGGGACCTACGAGCAGTACTTC; CDR3aa: CSVHRGIGTYEQYF
j_gene: TRBJ2-5; abundance: few; d_gene: TRBD2; v_gene: TRBV6-5; CDR3nt: TGTGCCAGCAGTTACTCGTGGCGGGAGGGGGAGACCCAGTACTTC; CDR3aa: CASSYSWREGETQYF
j_gene: TRBJ2-7; abundance: once; d_gene: NA; v_gene: TRBV6-1; CDR3nt: TGTGCCAGCAGTGATGCGAGTTACTACGAGCAGTACTTC; CDR3aa: CASSDASYYEQYF
j_gene: TRBJ1-2; abundance: NA; d_gene: TRBD1; v_gene: TRBV9; CDR3nt: TGTGCCAGCAGCGCGCCCATGACAGGGGTCTATGGCTACACCTTC; CDR3aa: CASSAPMTGVYGYTF
j_gene: TRBJ2-5; abundance: NA; d_gene: NA; v_gene: TRBV27; CDR3nt: TGTGCCAGCTCAGACCGGGGGTTCGGTGAGACCCAGTACTTC; CDR3aa: CASSDRGFGETQYF
j_gene: TRBJ1-4; abundance: NA; d_gene: NA; v_gene: TRBV12-3/TRBV12-4; CDR3nt: TGTGCCAGCAGTGACGGGGGAAAACTGTTTTTT; CDR3aa: CASSDGGKLFF
j_gene: TRBJ1-2; abundance: NA; d_gene: NA; v_gene: TRBV5-5; CDR3nt: TGTGCCAGCAGCTTGGTGGGAGTATCTGGCTACACCTTC; CDR3aa: CASSLVGVSGYTF
j_gene: TRBJ2-7; abundance: NA; d_gene: NA; v_gene: TRBV29-1; CDR3nt: TGCAGCGTTGATCGTCGGGGCTCCTACGAGCAGTACTTC; CDR3aa: CSVDRRGSYEQYF
j_gene: TRBJ2-1; abundance: NA; d_gene: NA; v_gene: TRBV28; CDR3nt: TGTGCCAGCACCTGGGGACTCCCCACTGAGCAGTTCTTC; CDR3aa: CASTWGLPTEQFF
j_gene: TRBJ2-7; abundance: NA; d_gene: NA; v_gene: TRBV12-3/TRBV12-4; CDR3nt: TGTGCCAGCAGTTTAAATACCTACGAGCAGTACTTC; CDR3aa: CASSLNTYEQYF
j_gene: TRBJ2-4; abundance: NA; d_gene: TRBD2; v_gene: TRBV5-4; CDR3nt: TGTGCCAGCAGCGCGGGACTAGATGGGATACGAGCCAAAAACATTCAGTACTTC; CDR3aa: CASSAGLDGIRAKNIQYF
j_gene: TRBJ1-1; abundance: NA; d_gene: TRBD1; v_gene: TRBV27; CDR3nt: TGTGCCAGCAGTCTGACAGGGGGTTTCACTGAAGCTTTCTTT; CDR3aa: CASSLTGGFTEAFF
j_gene: TRBJ2-7; abundance: NA; d_gene: TRBD1; v_gene: TRBV24-1; CDR3nt: TGTGCCACCAGTGACGGGACAGGGCGGGAGCAGTACTTC; CDR3aa: CATSDGTGREQYF
j_gene: TRBJ2-6; abundance: NA; d_gene: TRBD2; v_gene: TRBV5-1; CDR3nt: TGCGCCAGCAGCAAACTAGCGGGGGGCTCTGGGGCCAACGTCCTGACTTTC; CDR3aa: CASSKLAGGSGANVLTF
j_gene: TRBJ1-2; abundance: NA; d_gene: NA; v_gene: TRBV3-1/TRBV3-2; CDR3nt: TGTGCCAGCGGGAGTTTGTCGAGGGACTATGGCTACACCTTC; CDR3aa: CASGSLSRDYGYTF
j_gene: TRBJ2-1; abundance: NA; d_gene: TRBD1; v_gene: TRBV15; CDR3nt: TGTGCCACCAGCAGAGACGGGACAGGGGGAACCTACAATGAGCAGTTCTTC; CDR3aa: CATSRDGTGGTYNEQFF
j_gene: TRBJ1-2; abundance: NA; d_gene: TRBD1; v_gene: TRBV18; CDR3nt: TGTGCCAGCTCAACGACAGGGGGGGACTATGGCTACACCTTC; CDR3aa: CASSTTGGDYGYTF
j_gene: TRBJ1-2; abundance: once; d_gene: TRBD1; v_gene: TRBV7-2; CDR3nt: TGTGCCAGCAGCTTAGACAGGGGAGACTATGGCTACACCTTC; CDR3aa: CASSLDRGDYGYTF
j_gene: TRBJ1-1; abundance: NA; d_gene: NA; v_gene: TRBV30; CDR3nt: TGTGCCTGGAGGGGGGGGAGGGACACTGAAGCTTTCTTT; CDR3aa: CAWRGGRDTEAFF
j_gene: TRBJ1-2; abundance: NA; d_gene: NA; v_gene: TRBV18; CDR3nt: TGTGCCAGCTCACCACCGCAGGGTGACTATGGCTACACCTTC; CDR3aa: CASSPPQGDYGYTF
j_gene: TRBJ2-5; abundance: NA; d_gene: NA; v_gene: TRBV2; CDR3nt: TGTGCCAGCAGTGTCTCTGTGTCCCAAGAGACCCAGTACTTC; CDR3aa: CASSVSVSQETQYF
j_gene: TRBJ2-1; abundance: NA; d_gene: TRBD1; v_gene: TRBV10-3; CDR3nt: TGTGCCATCAGACCCGCGGTGGGGACAGACGACAATGAGCAGTTCTTC; CDR3aa: CAIRPAVGTDDNEQFF
j_gene: TRBJ2-2; abundance: NA; d_gene: NA; v_gene: TRBV2; CDR3nt: TGTGCCAGCAGTGGACAGGGAGGAACCGGGGAGCTGTTTTTT; CDR3aa: CASSGQGGTGELFF